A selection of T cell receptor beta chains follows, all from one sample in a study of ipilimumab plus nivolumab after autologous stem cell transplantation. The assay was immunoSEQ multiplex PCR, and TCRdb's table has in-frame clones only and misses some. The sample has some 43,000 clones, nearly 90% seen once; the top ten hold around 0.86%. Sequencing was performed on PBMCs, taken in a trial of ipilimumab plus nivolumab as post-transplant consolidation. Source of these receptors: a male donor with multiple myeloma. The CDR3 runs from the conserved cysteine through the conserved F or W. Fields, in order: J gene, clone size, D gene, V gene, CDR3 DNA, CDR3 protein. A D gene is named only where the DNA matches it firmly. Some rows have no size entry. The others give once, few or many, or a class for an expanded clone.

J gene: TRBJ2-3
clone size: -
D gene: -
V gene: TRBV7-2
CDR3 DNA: TGTGCCAGCAGCTGGTGGGGAACAGATACGCAGTATTTT
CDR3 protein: CASSWWGTDTQYF

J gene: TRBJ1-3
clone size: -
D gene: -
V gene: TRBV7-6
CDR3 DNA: TGTGCCAGCAGCTTAGCGTCGAGCTCTGGAAACACCATATATTTT
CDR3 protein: CASSLASSSGNTIYF

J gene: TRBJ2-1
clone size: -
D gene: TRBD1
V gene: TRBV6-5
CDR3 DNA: TGTGCCAGCAGTTACTGGGGCGGACAGGGGGCGAATGAGCAGTTCTTC
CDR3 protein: CASSYWGGQGANEQFF

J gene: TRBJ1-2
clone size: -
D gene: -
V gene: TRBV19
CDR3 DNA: TGTGCCACCAATCCAGGTGACAGTCGACCTGCCCGGGGCTACACCTTC
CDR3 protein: CATNPGDSRPARGYTF

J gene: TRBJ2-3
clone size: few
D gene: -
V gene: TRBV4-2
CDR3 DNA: TGTGCCAGCAGCCAAGCGTTCAGCACAGATACGCAGTATTTT
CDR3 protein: CASSQAFSTDTQYF

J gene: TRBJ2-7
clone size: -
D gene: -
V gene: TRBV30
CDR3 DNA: TGTGCCTGGCAGGGGTCCTACGAGCAGTACTTC
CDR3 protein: CAWQGSYEQYF

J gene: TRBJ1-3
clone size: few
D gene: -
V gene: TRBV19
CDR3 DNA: TGTGCCAGTAGTACCCTGAACTCTGGAAACACCATATATTTT
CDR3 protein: CASSTLNSGNTIYF

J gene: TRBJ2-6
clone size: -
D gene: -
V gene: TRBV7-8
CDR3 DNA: TGTGCCAGCAGTCCTAATAAAGTCTCTGGGGCCAACGTCCTGACTTTC
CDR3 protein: CASSPNKVSGANVLTF

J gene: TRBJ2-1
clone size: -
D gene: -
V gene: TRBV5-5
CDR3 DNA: TGTGCCAGCAGCCCCCCGGCGGGATCTGAGCAGTTCTTC
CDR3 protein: CASSPPAGSEQFF

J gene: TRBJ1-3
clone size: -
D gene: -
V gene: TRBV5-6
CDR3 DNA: TGTGCCAGCAACGCGAGACAGGCCGCTGGAAACACCATATATTTT
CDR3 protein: CASNARQAAGNTIYF

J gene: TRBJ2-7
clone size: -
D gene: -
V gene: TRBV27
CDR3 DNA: TGTGCCAGCAGACAGCAGGCGGTAAACCCCTACGAGCAGTACTTC
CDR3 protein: CASRQQAVNPYEQYF

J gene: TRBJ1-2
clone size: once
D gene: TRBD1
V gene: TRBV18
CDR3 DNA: TGTGCCAGCTCACTTGTCGACAGGGCGCTATATGGCTACACCTTC
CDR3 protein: CASSLVDRALYGYTF

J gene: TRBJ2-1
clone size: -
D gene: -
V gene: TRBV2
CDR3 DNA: TGTGCCAGCACACTGAGGGCAGCCAACAATGAGCAGTTCTTC
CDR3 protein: CASTLRAANNEQFF

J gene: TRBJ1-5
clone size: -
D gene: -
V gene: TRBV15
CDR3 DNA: TGTGCCACCGGGTCTGTGAATAGCAATCAGCCCCAGCATTTT
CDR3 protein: CATGSVNSNQPQHF

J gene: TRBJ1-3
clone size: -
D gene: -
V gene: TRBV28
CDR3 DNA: TGTGCCAGCCCTCCCTCGGGAGGGCACTCTGGAAACACCATATATTTT
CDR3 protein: CASPPSGGHSGNTIYF

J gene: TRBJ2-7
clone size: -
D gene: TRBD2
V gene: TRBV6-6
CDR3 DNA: TGTGCCAGCAGTTACCGGGAGGGAGGGCGCGAGCAGTACTTC
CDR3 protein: CASSYREGGREQYF

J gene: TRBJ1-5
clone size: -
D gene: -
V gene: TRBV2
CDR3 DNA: TGTGCCAGCAGTGTAAGGTGGGAGACGCATAGCAATCAGCCCCAGCATTTT
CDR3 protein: CASSVRWETHSNQPQHF

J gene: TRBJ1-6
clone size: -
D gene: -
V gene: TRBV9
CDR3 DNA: TGTGCCAGCAGTGAGGGCCATTCACCCCTCCACTTT
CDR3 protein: CASSEGHSPLHF

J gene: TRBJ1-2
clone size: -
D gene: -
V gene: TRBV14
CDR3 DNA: TGTGCCAGCAGCCAAACCGGCCAATTCTTTAACTATGGCTACACCTTC
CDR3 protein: CASSQTGQFFNYGYTF